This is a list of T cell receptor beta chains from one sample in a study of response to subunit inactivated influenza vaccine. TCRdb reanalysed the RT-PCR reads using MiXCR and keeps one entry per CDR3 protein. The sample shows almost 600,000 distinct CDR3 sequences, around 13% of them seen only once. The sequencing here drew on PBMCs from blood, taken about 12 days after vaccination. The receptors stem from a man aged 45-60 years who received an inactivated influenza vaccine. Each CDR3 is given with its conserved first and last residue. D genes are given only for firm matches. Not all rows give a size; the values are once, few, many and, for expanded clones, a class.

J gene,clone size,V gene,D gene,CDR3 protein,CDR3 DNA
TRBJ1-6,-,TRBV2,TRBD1,CASRRDSSYNSPLHF,TGTGCCAGCCGCAGGGACAGCTCCTATAATTCACCCCTCCACTTT
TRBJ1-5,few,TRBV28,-,CASSEIYPYSNQPQHF,TGTGCCAGCAGCGAAATATACCCCTATAGCAATCAGCCCCAGCATTTT
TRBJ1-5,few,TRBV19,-,CASSITNQPQHF,TGTGCCAGTAGTATAACTAATCAGCCCCAGCATTTT
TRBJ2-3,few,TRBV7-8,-,CASSFGGTSTDTQYF,TGTGCCAGCAGCTTCGGGGGCACTAGCACAGATACGCAGTATTTT
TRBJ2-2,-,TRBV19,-,CASSIDFTGELFF,TGTGCCAGTAGTATAGATTTCACCGGGGAGCTGTTTTTT
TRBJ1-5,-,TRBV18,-,CASSQGLEQPQHF,TGTGCCAGCTCACAGGGGTTGGAACAGCCCCAGCATTTT
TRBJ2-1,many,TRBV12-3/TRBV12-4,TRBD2,CASSSLGGGYNEQFF,TGTGCCAGCAGTTCCCTGGGGGGGGGCTACAATGAGCAGTTCTTC
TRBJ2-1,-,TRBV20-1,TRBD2,CSATSGRAGDEQFF,TGCAGTGCGACTAGCGGGAGGGCCGGGGATGAGCAGTTCTTC
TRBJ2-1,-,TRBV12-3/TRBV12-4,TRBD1,CASSTRDRGSREQFF,TGTGCCAGCAGTACTCGGGACAGGGGTTCTCGTGAGCAGTTCTTC
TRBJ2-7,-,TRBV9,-,CASSVGFAGTYEQYF,TGTGCCAGCAGCGTAGGATTTGCGGGGACCTACGAGCAGTACTTC
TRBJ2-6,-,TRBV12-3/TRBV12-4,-,CASSRVPTGANVLTF,TGTGCCAGCAGCCGGGTCCCAACTGGGGCCAACGTCCTGACTTTC
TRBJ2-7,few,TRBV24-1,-,CATSDPRAGSSYEQYF,TGTGCCACCAGTGATCCCCGGGCTGGAAGCTCCTACGAGCAGTACTTC
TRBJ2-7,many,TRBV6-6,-,CASSYGGPYEQYF,TGTGCCAGCAGTTACGGCGGGCCTTACGAGCAGTACTTC
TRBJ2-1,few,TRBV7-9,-,CASSLAFAMNEQFF,TGTGCCAGCAGCTTAGCCTTTGCCATGAATGAGCAGTTCTTC
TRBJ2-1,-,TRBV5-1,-,CASYEGVNEQFF,TGCGCCAGTTACGAGGGGGTTAATGAGCAGTTCTTC
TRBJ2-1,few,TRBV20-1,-,CSARGSAGLGEQFF,TGCAGTGCTAGAGGGTCCGCAGGGTTGGGTGAGCAGTTCTTC
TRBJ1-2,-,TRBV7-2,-,CASRSTRTVLNYGYTF,TGTGCCAGCAGATCTACTCGGACAGTACTTAACTATGGCTACACCTTC
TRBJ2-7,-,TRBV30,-,CAWSYGTGYEQYF,TGTGCCTGGAGTTACGGGACCGGTTACGAGCAGTACTTC
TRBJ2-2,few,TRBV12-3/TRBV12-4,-,CASSLVRVSNTGELFF,TGTGCCAGCAGTTTAGTCCGGGTCTCGAACACCGGGGAGCTGTTTTTT
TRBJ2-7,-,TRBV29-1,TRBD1,CSASTDRGPYEQYF,TGCAGCGCTTCAACCGACAGGGGTCCCTACGAGCAGTACTTC
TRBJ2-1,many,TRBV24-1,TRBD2,CATSAAGLAGVRNEQFF,TGTGCCACCAGCGCCGCGGGACTAGCGGGAGTACGCAATGAGCAGTTCTTC
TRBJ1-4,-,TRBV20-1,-,CSAPFHDGGKPFF,TGCAGTGCTCCGTTTCACGACGGGGGAAAACCGTTTTTT
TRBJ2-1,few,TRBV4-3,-,CASSQDPTGINYNEQFF,TGCGCCAGCAGCCAAGACCCTACAGGGATCAACTACAATGAGCAGTTCTTC
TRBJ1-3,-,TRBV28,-,CASIESAAERDTIYF,TGTGCCAGCATCGAATCAGCTGCCGAGCGGGACACCATATATTTT
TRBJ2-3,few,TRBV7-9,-,CASSFGGGEADTQYF,TGTGCCAGCAGCTTTGGAGGGGGCGAGGCAGATACGCAGTATTTT
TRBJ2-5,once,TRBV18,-,CASSPTQQGFQETQYF,TGTGCCAGCTCACCAACACAACAGGGATTCCAAGAGACCCAGTACTTC
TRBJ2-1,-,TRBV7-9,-,CASSLVRSSSYNEQFF,TGTGCCAGCAGCTTAGTTCGGTCAAGCTCCTACAATGAGCAGTTCTTC
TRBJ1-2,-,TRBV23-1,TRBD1,CASIQSGTGGNYGYTF,TGCGCCAGCATTCAATCCGGGACAGGGGGGAACTATGGCTACACCTTC
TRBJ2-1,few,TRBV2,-,CASSEFEWISYNEQFF,TGTGCCAGCAGTGAATTTGAGTGGATTTCCTACAATGAGCAGTTCTTC
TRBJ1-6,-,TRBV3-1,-,CASSQEGTYNSPLHF,TGTGCCAGCAGCCAAGAAGGAACTTATAATTCACCCCTCCACTTT
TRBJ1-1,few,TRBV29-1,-,CSVDPGGWNTEAFF,TGCAGCGTTGATCCCGGGGGGTGGAACACTGAAGCTTTCTTT
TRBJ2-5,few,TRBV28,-,CASSSGDTKETQYF,TGTGCCAGCAGTTCGGGGGACACCAAAGAGACCCAGTACTTC
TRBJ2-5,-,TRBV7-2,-,CASSRSTGEKETQYF,TGTGCCAGCAGCCGTTCTACCGGGGAAAAAGAGACCCAGTACTTC
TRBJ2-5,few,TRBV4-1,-,CASSPNLGETQYF,TGCGCCAGCAGCCCAAACTTAGGGGAGACCCAGTACTTC